This T cell receptor (beta chain) was observed in a study of blood T cells in healthy people across ages. Sample-barcoded 5' priming and a J-beta primer mix drove a second PCR of about 7 to 12 cycles. TCRdb used MiXCR to reprocess the 5' RACE reads, holding one entry per CDR3 protein. The data hold about 680,000 distinct CDR3 sequences, with around 49% observed a single time. This CDR3 contains 12 residues. Germline CDR1 and CDR2: MNHEY and SVGEGT. V lost 3 bases and J 5 bases, leaving 7 bases between the germline ends. The TCR comes from an older woman in good health. What was sequenced was blood. This chain joins TRBV6-2 or TRBV6-3 and TRBJ2-5, with D unresolved. The CDR3 loop reads CASSYYVETQYF. The CDR3 coding sequence is TGTGCCAGCAGTTATTATGTGGAGACCCAGTACTTC.